The 8 T cell receptor beta chains listed next were all sequenced from one sample in a study of blood T cell repertoires in COVID-19. Generated by immunoSEQ multiplex PCR, the TCRdb table keeps only in-frame clones and is missing some. Of roughly 300,000 clones listed, nearly 90% were seen once; the top ten hold approximately 5%. Sequenced sample: PBMCs or T cells enriched from blood (not recorded which). Receptors were obtained from a woman aged 25 to 39 who had recovered from COVID-19.

For the CDR3, the DNA is TGTGCCGGCGGGACTAGCGGGCTCAGGCACAATGAGCAGTTCTTC. Translation gives CAGGTSGLRHNEQFF. The V and J genes are TRBV30 and TRBJ2-1; 12 nucleotides line up with TRBD2. V lost 8 bases to trimming and J lost 5 bases; unmatched junction nucleotides: 10. CDR3 size: 15 residues. From germline, CDR1 is GTSNPN and CDR2 SVGIG (reference sequence).

The CDR3 sequence: CASSHLSGGDYGYTF. The CDR3 DNA follows: TGTGCCAGCAGCCACCTATCGGGGGGCGACTATGGCTACACCTTC. This rearrangement joins TRBV3-1 (or the pseudogene TRBV3-2) to TRBJ1-2; possible D gene TRBD1, 6 bases. The length of the CDR3 is 15 residues. The V gene's germline CDR1 is LGHDT and CDR2 YNNKEL (reference sequence). The germline V and J ends were trimmed by 3 bases and 3 bases, with 14 bases remaining between them.

The chain combines TRBV19 with TRBJ2-3; D perhaps matches TRBD1 (5 bases). The CDR3 loop spans 14 amino acids. Germline V CDR1 and CDR2: LNHDA, SQIVND (reference sequence). V shed 1 base and J shed 4 bases, with 9 bases lying between them. CDR3 protein: CASSIVWGPDTQYF. CDR3 sequence (DNA): TGTGCCAGTAGTATAGTATGGGGCCCAGATACGCAGTATTTT.

The rearrangement uses TRBV6-1 and TRBJ2-2; D may be TRBD2 (6 bases). CDR3 size: 14 residues. Trimming stripped 3 bases from V and 4 bases from J, with 9 bases between. Germline values: CDR1 MNHNS, CDR2 SASEGT. CDR3 nucleotides: TGTGCCAGCAGTGACCTGGGGGGCACCGGGGAGCTGTTTTTT. It specifies CASSDLGGTGELFF.

The chain carries TRBV5-6 and TRBJ1-1; D gene unclear. The ends were cut back, 2 bases at V and 3 bases at J, with 11 bases in the middle. Germline V gene sequence: CDR1 SGHDT, CDR2 YYEEEE. The CDR3 loop spans 14 amino acids. The CDR3 DNA sequence: TGTGCCAGCAGCTTCCTCGACTTGGACACTGAAGCTTTCTTT. Residues: CASSFLDLDTEAFF.

V and J are TRBV6-4 and TRBJ2-1; 8 bases match TRBD2. Trimming cost V 0 bases and J 10 bases; bases outside gene matches: 8. The germline gives CDR1 MRHNA, CDR2 SNTAGT. The CDR3 spans 15 residues. CDR3 in amino acids: CASSDSTGGASEQFF. CDR3 nucleotide sequence: TGTGCCAGCAGTGACTCGACGGGGGGGGCCTCGGAGCAGTTCTTC.

This chain connects TRBV6-5 to TRBJ2-1; 9 bases map to TRBD1. This CDR3 has 15 residues. The germline CDR1 and CDR2 sequences are MNHEY and SVGAGI. After removal of 5 bases from V and 3 bases from J, the junction contained 5 bases not matched to a gene. In nucleotides, the CDR3 is TGTGCCAGCAGTCTCCGGGACAGGGTCTACAATGAGCAGTTCTTC. Translation: CASSLRDRVYNEQFF.

The chain is built from TRBV13 and TRBJ1-2; D unresolved. Trimming stripped 2 bases from V and 6 bases from J, with 13 bases between. Per the germline V gene, CDR1 is PRHDT and CDR2 is FYEKMQ (reference sequence). The CDR3 spans 14 residues. The CDR3, as DNA: TGTGCCAGCAGCTTACAGGCCAGGTTGAATGGCTACACCTTC. Protein sequence: CASSLQARLNGYTF.